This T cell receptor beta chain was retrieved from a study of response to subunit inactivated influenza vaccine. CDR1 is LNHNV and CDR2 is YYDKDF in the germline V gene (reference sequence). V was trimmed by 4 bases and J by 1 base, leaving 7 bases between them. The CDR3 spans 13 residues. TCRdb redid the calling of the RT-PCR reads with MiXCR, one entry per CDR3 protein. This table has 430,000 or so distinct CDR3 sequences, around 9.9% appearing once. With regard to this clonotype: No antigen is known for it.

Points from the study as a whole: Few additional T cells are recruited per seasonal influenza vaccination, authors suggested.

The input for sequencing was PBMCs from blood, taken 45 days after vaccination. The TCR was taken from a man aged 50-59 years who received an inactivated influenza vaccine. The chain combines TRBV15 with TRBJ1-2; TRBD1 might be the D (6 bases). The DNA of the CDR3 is TGTGCCACCAGCAACAGGGTTAACTATGGCTACACCTTC. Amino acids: CATSNRVNYGYTF.